The 28 T cell receptor beta chains in this list originate from one sample, sequenced in a study of T cell repertoires in cytomegalovirus infection. Which antigens these TCRs recognize remains unknown. TCRdb re-derived calls from the reads in MiXCR, one entry per CDR3 protein. The sample yields around 55,000 distinct CDR3 sequences, 15% to 25% seen once. Sequencing used CD8+ T cells from cultured PBMCs, obtained from culture after CMV antigen stimulation. These receptors were obtained from a human donor in good health (CMV status not recorded). Some clones in this sample may be carry-over from other donors' samples.

A few counts support this clonotype. The V gene is TRBV20-1, the J gene TRBJ2-7, with 7 bases lining up with TRBD2. CDR1 is DFQATT and CDR2 is SNEGSKA in the germline V gene (reference sequence). V lost 0 bases and J lost 2; bases outside the gene matches: 19. The CDR3 totals 19 residues. CDR3 loop: CSARDLSYKTGTTAYEQYF. CDR3 nucleotide sequence: TGCAGTGCTAGAGATCTTTCCTATAAAACCGGGACTACCGCCTACGAGCAGTACTTC.

This clonotype came up a few times. The genes are TRBV15 and TRBJ1-5; D ambiguous. Germline V gene sequence: CDR1 LNHNV, CDR2 YYDKDF (reference sequence). The V and J ends lost 3 bases and 0 bases respectively, with 15 bases between them. There are 17 residues in the CDR3. The CDR3 nucleotides read TGTGCCACCAGCAGTGTCGGCCGGTCACCTAGCAATCAGCCCCAGCATTTT. Translating it yields CATSSVGRSPSNQPQHF.

At least ten counts were recorded for this clonotype. The chain has TRBV7-2 and TRBJ2-5, with 7 bases matching TRBD1. The V gene's germline CDR1 is SGHTA and CDR2 FQGNSA. This CDR3 is built from 14 residues. The trim removed 7 bases at V and 0 bases at J, leaving 5 bases unmatched. CDR3 nucleotide sequence: TGTGCCAGCACCTCGGACAGGTACCAAGAGACCCAGTACTTC. Its protein product is CASTSDRYQETQYF.

This clonotype was detected a few times. V and J are TRBV20-1 and TRBJ2-1; the match to TRBD2 covers 13 bases. In germline, CDR1 is DFQATT, CDR2 SNEGSKA (reference sequence). The V gene end was trimmed by 5 bases and the J gene end by 12 bases; junction bases not matched to a gene: 19. The CDR3 runs 17 residues. As DNA, the CDR3 is TGCAGTGCTCGCCCCTCCAACCGACTAGCGGGAGGAGTGCGGCAGTTCTTC. Its protein is CSARPSNRLAGGVRQFF.

This clonotype was picked up a small number of times. V gene TRBV7-8 combines with J gene TRBJ2-1; D might be TRBD1 (5 bases). V gave up 1 base and J gave up 6 bases, with 13 bases separating them. CDR3 length: 15 residues. CDR1 SGHVS and CDR2 FQNEAQ come from the germline V gene. The CDR3 reads CASSLVPGSGNEQFF. Here the CDR3 DNA reads TGTGCCAGCAGCTTAGTTCCAGGGTCTGGCAATGAGCAGTTCTTC.

This chain links TRBV7-9 with TRBJ1-1; 10 bases are a match to TRBD1. The CDR3 is made up of 15 amino acids. Looked up from germline, CDR1 is SEHNR and CDR2 is FQNEAQ (reference sequence). The trim removed 5 bases at V and 8 bases at J, leaving 11 bases unmatched. CDR3 coding DNA: TGTGCCAGCAGCGCGCCGGACAGGGGGGTTCCGGAAGCTTTCTTT. This gives the protein CASSAPDRGVPEAFF.

The V call is TRBV7-6, the J call TRBJ1-4; no definite D call. The V gene's germline CDR1 is SGHVS and CDR2 FNYEAQ. The CDR3 is made up of 14 amino acids. V shed 1 base and J shed 5 bases, with 8 bases lying between them. CDR3 region: CASSLDGMNEKLFF. CDR3 in DNA: TGTGCCAGCAGCTTAGACGGAATGAATGAAAAACTGTTTTTT.

This clonotype was picked up many times. The chain combines TRBV24-1 with TRBJ2-1, with D tentatively TRBD2 (6 bases). The CDR3 spans 14 residues. The germline CDR1 and CDR2 sequences are KGHDR and SFDVKD. Between the trimmed V and J ends, which lost 9 bases and 0 bases, there was a span of 11 bases. This CDR3 is CATRGDGSYNEQFF. The CDR3 nucleotides are TGTGCCACCCGCGGGGACGGCTCCTACAATGAGCAGTTCTTC.

The chain carries TRBV6-5 and TRBJ2-3; D gene uncertain. Germline CDR1 is MNHEY and CDR2 is SVGAGI. V was trimmed by 2 bases and J by 1 base, leaving 1 base between them. The CDR3 loop spans 12 amino acids. CDR3 in DNA: TGTGCCAGCAGTTACGGCACAGATACGCAGTATTTT. Its translation: CASSYGTDTQYF.

The chain combines TRBV4-2 with TRBJ2-7; weak D call: TRBD1 (5 bases). CDR3 length: 15 residues. The V end lost 2 bases, the J end lost 0 bases, and 11 bases lay between the germline ends. The germline V gene has CDR1 LGHNA and CDR2 YNFKEQ. The CDR3 region is CASSQPSDSSYEQYF. The CDR3 DNA is TGTGCCAGCAGCCAACCTTCCGACAGCTCCTACGAGCAGTACTTC.

The chain has TRBV7-6 and TRBJ2-1, with a tentative D call TRBD1 (6 bases). Germline assignment: CDR1 SGHVS and CDR2 FNYEAQ. This CDR3 comprises 16 residues. V lost 5 bases and J 1 base, leaving 15 bases between the germline ends. CDR3 sequence (DNA): TGTGCCAGCAGCGGACTCACAGGGCTTTCCTACAATGAGCAGTTCTTC. Translation gives CASSGLTGLSYNEQFF.

This clonotype was observed a few times. The V gene is TRBV7-9, the J gene TRBJ2-2; the D is unclear. The V gene's germline CDR1 is SEHNR and CDR2 FQNEAQ (reference sequence). V gave up 0 bases and J gave up 5 bases, with 16 bases separating them. The CDR3 sequence is 17 residues long. The CDR3 protein is CASSLAGLRSETGELFF. The CDR3 DNA is TGTGCCAGCAGCTTAGCGGGCCTAAGGTCTGAGACCGGGGAGCTGTTTTTT.

This chain links TRBV5-1 with TRBJ2-7, with D possibly being TRBD1 (6 bases). The CDR3 runs 15 residues. Trimming cost V 4 bases and J 3 bases, with 17 bases left between them. The germline V gene has CDR1 SGHRS and CDR2 YFSETQ. CDR3 nucleotides: TGCGCCAGCAGCCCCGGGACATCAAACGGCTACGAGCAGTACTTC. This sequence encodes CASSPGTSNGYEQYF. Complete variable domain (other parts from reference TRBV5-1 and TRBJ2-7): KAGVTQTPRYLIKTRGQQVTLSCSPISGHRSVSWYQQTPGQGLQFLFEYFSETQRNKGNFPGRFSGRQFSNSRSEMNVSTLELGDSALYLCASSPGTSNGYEQYFGPGTRLTVT.

This clonotype was detected only a few times. J is TRBJ2-7 and V is TRBV12-3 or TRBV12-4; no definite D call. This CDR3 is 12 amino acids long. V lost 6 bases and J lost 4, with 10 bases in between. The CDR3 DNA reads as TGTGCCAGCAGCCCCAACACGTACGAGCAGTACTTC. This translates into CASSPNTYEQYF.

This clonotype was observed a few times. The genes are TRBV12-3 or TRBV12-4 and TRBJ2-5; tentatively, D is TRBD2 (7 bases). V was clipped by 6 bases and J by 5 bases, with 22 bases between them. CDR3 length equals 16 residues. The CDR3 DNA sequence: TGTGCCAGCAGCGCTCCCGGGGGGCCGAGTTTCGAGACCCAGTACTTC. It codes for CASSAPGGPSFETQYF.

This clonotype was seen only a few times. The chain has TRBV7-2 and TRBJ2-7, with D maybe TRBD1 (6 bases). CDR3 size: 14 residues. V dropped 5 bases and J dropped 2 bases, with 13 bases sitting between them. Looked up from germline, CDR1 is SGHTA and CDR2 is FQGNSA. The CDR3 sequence is CASSARGYPYEQYF. The CDR3 DNA sequence: TGTGCCAGCAGCGCTAGGGGGTACCCCTACGAGCAGTACTTC.

The sample holds a few counts of this clonotype. A read error may produce the germline difference seen at one junction end. The chain joins TRBV7-8 to TRBJ1-5; D ambiguous. The length of the CDR3 is 14 residues. Germline V CDR1 and CDR2: SGHVS, FQNEAQ. The CDR3 region has the DNA TGTGCCAGCAGTTTAGCATACGGGGATCAGCCCCAGCATTTT. Translated, it gives CASSLAYGDQPQHF.

Here the CDR3 DNA reads TGTGCCAGCAGTTGGGCCAGGGGGCCGGCGGGGACTGAAGCTTTCTTT. It translates to CASSWARGPAGTEAFF. J is TRBJ1-1 and V is TRBV6-2 or TRBV6-3; 8 positions match TRBD1. V lost 4 bases to trimming and J lost 5 bases; unmatched junction nucleotides: 12. This CDR3 contains 16 residues. Germline CDR1 reads MNHEY; CDR2 reads SVGEGT.

A few counts support this clonotype. The chain has TRBV7-9 and TRBJ2-1; D is possibly TRBD1 (7 bases). The CDR3 spans 15 residues. CDR1 and CDR2 from the germline V gene are SEHNR and FQNEAQ (reference sequence). Between the trimmed V and J ends, which lost 4 bases and 8 bases, there was a span of 18 bases. CDR3 in amino acids: CASSSPTGTFYEQFF. Written as DNA, the CDR3 is TGTGCCAGCAGCTCCCCGACAGGGACTTTCTATGAGCAGTTCTTC.

This clonotype was seen only a few times. The chain links TRBV24-1 to TRBJ2-1; TRBD2 matches 15 bases. This CDR3 has 16 amino acids. The germline CDR1 and CDR2 sequences are KGHDR and SFDVKD. With V trimmed by 4 bases and J by 8 bases, 5 bases remained unmatched. In nucleotides, the CDR3 is TGTGCCACCAGTGACCGGACTAGCGGGAGGGCCGATGAGCAGTTCTTC. This sequence encodes CATSDRTSGRADEQFF.

This clonotype was counted many times. The chain is built from TRBV4-3 and TRBJ2-1, with D maybe TRBD2 (6 bases). The V gene's germline CDR1 is LGHNA and CDR2 YSLEER. This CDR3 spans 16 amino acids. V lost 1 base to trimming and J lost 2 bases, with 12 bases between them. In DNA, the CDR3 is TGCGCCAGCAGCCAAGCCTCCGGGGGTACCTACAATGAGCAGTTCTTC. Amino acids: CASSQASGGTYNEQFF.

This clonotype is medium-sized by share. This sequence joins TRBV20-1 and TRBJ2-1, with a tentative D call TRBD1 (5 bases). Germline V lookup: CDR1 DFQATT, CDR2 SNEGSKA (reference sequence). V dropped 1 base and J dropped 2 bases, with 12 bases sitting between them. The CDR3 contains 15 residues. CDR3 bases: TGCAGTGCTAGAGTGGGGCAGGGTCCCTACAATGAGCAGTTCTTC. It translates to CSARVGQGPYNEQFF.

This chain connects TRBV11-2 to TRBJ2-3; D might be TRBD2 (5 bases). The CDR3 is made up of 15 amino acids. Between the trimmed V and J ends, which lost 0 bases and 3 bases, there was a span of 10 bases. Germline loops: CDR1 SGHAT, CDR2 FQNNGV. CDR3 sequence (DNA): TGTGCCAGCAGCTTAGATAGGCGGGTTACAGATACGCAGTATTTT. It is translated as CASSLDRRVTDTQYF.

This clonotype was counted between two and nine times. The chain links TRBV18 to TRBJ2-1, with D maybe TRBD2 (6 bases). Germline V gene lookup returns CDR1 KGHSH and CDR2 LQKENI. V was pared by 4 bases and J by 0 bases, with 10 bases between. CDR3 length: 15 amino acids. The CDR3, as DNA: TGTGCCAGCTCACTAGGGACTGTCTCCTACAATGAGCAGTTCTTC. As protein: CASSLGTVSYNEQFF.

The rearrangement links TRBV6-2 or TRBV6-3 to TRBJ1-4; maybe TRBD1 (5 bases). Trimming stripped 11 bases from V and 5 bases from J, with 15 bases between. Per germline, CDR1 MNHEY and CDR2 SVGEGT. CDR3 length: 13 amino acids. The CDR3 reads CAPRGTANEKLFF. DNA for the CDR3: TGTGCCCCACGTGGGACTGCCAATGAAAAACTGTTTTTT.

CDR3 protein: CASSLARALAGTTQWNEQFF. The CDR3 DNA reads TGTGCCAGCAGCTTAGCGCGGGCGCTAGCGGGTACCACCCAATGGAATGAGCAGTTCTTC. The genes are TRBV7-2 and TRBJ2-1; 8 bases match TRBD2. The V and J ends lost 0 bases and 7 bases, in that order; junction bases with no gene match: 20. This CDR3 is 20 amino acids long. The V gene's germline CDR1 is SGHTA and CDR2 FQGNSA.

The V gene is TRBV5-5, the J gene TRBJ2-3; no definite D call. CDR1 and CDR2 (germline): SGHKS, YYEKEE (reference sequence). V was pared by 0 bases and J by 1 base, with 12 bases between. The CDR3 covers 16 residues. The CDR3 loop is CASSLEGGTRTDTQYF. CDR3 DNA: TGTGCCAGCAGCTTGGAAGGCGGAACCCGCACAGATACGCAGTATTTT.

This clonotype was counted at least ten times. DNA of the CDR3: TGTGCCAGCAGCTGGGGGGACAGGGCGGCCTACGAGCAGTACTTC. The encoded protein is CASSWGDRAAYEQYF. The V and J genes are TRBV7-6 and TRBJ2-7; 9 bases align to TRBD1. Germline CDR1 reads SGHVS; CDR2 reads FNYEAQ. V lost 4 bases to trimming and J lost 2 bases; unmatched junction nucleotides: 6. The CDR3 consists of 15 residues.